This entry describes one T cell receptor beta chain. What it binds is not known. This specimen belongs to a study of blood T cells in healthy people across ages. The donors, healthy Caucasians from Russia, were aged about 6 to 90. Study-wide findings and caveats: Relative to aged donors, long-lived donors carried more naive CD4+ cells and displayed higher diversity.

Primers used in a second PCR of roughly 7 to 12 cycles were a sample-barcoded 5' primer and a J-beta primer mix. TCRdb recomputed calls from the 5' RACE reads with MiXCR, one row per CDR3 protein. The sample shows about 730,000 distinct CDR3 sequences, roughly 41% of them seen only once. Germline values: CDR1 LGHDT, CDR2 YNNKEL (reference sequence). The CDR3 spans 14 residues. The V end was cut by 4 bases, the J end by 4 bases, with 11 bases between. The TCR was taken from a woman aged 60-75 years in good health. The sequenced sample was blood. The rearrangement uses TRBV3-1 and TRBJ2-1; D is possibly TRBD2 (6 bases). The CDR3: CASSPTSRYNEQFF. In nucleotides, the CDR3 is TGTGCCAGCAGCCCCACTAGCAGGTACAATGAGCAGTTCTTC.